This T cell receptor beta chain derives from a study of blood T cells in healthy people across ages. PCR was performed a second time for roughly 7 to 11 cycles using a sample-barcoded 5' primer and a J-beta primer mix. Each single sample gave us at least 3 million CDR3-containing paired-end reads. Via MiXCR, TCRdb re-called the 5' RACE reads, giving one row per CDR3 protein. The table includes around 1,000,000 distinct CDR3 sequences, under 40% detected once. CDR1 is LGHDT and CDR2 is YNNKEL in the germline V gene (reference sequence). The junction had 3 bases not matched to a gene; V was cut back by 4 bases and J by 13 bases. The CDR3 consists of 13 residues. Comments on this clonotype: The target antigen is unknown.

Russia was home to the donors, healthy Caucasian individuals aged about 6 to 90. Findings and caveats of the study: Long-lived and aged donors differed, with more naive CD4+ cells and higher diversity in the long-lived. Per-million-T-cell TCR beta diversity fell roughly linearly with age.

The sequence was obtained from a young man in good health. The sample taken for sequencing was blood. This chain links TRBV3-1 with TRBJ2-1; 14 positions match TRBD2. The CDR3 DNA reads as TGTGCCAGCAGCCCAGGACTAGCGGGGGGCCAGTTCTTC. Protein product: CASSPGLAGGQFF.